This T cell receptor beta chain was captured by sequencing in a study of naive and memory T cell subsets. Whole-study results and caveats: In CD4 and CD8 cells, diversity dropped from naive through EMRA. In naive cells, over 90% of TCR sequences were seen only once. The power law exponent of TCR abundance differed between naive and memory cells.

This clonotype was detected a few times. Antigen: not known. Sequential positive selection took CD4 T cells first, then CD8 T cells. Two oligonucleotides, mixed equimolar, formed the beta constant-region primer covering TRBC1 and TRBC2. Nested alpha and beta constant-region primers with the SP2 primer drove four PCR rounds on ligated cDNA. MiXCR, run by TCRdb on the UMI-ligation and nested PCR reads, gives a single entry per CDR3 protein. The data show some 110,000 distinct CDR3 sequences, 36% seen once. The TCR originated in a human donor in good health. Source material: central memory CD4+ T cells from blood.

CDR3 coding DNA: TGCGCCAGCAGTAGTCAGGCCGGGGAGAGAGCTTTCTTT. Its protein is CASSSQAGERAFF. The chain combines TRBV10-1 with TRBJ1-1; D remains ambiguous. The CDR3 runs to 13 residues. V lost 5 bases, J lost 10 bases, and 17 bases lay in between. The V gene's germline CDR1 is WNHNN and CDR2 SYGVQD (reference sequence).